This T cell receptor beta chain was captured by sequencing in a study of early stage breast cancer tumors. Study as a whole: ER+/PR+/HER2- status applied to about 80% of the 16 invasive breast tumors.

The CDR3 sequence is 14 residues long. The junction had 1 base not matched to a gene; V was cut back by 5 bases and J by 1 base. CDR1 is SEHNR and CDR2 is FQNEAQ in the germline V gene (reference sequence). This clone has a single count. The method was immunoSEQ multiplex PCR; TCRdb's version includes in-frame clones alone and lacks a portion of them. The sample consists of fewer than 70,000 clones, approximately 80% of them appearing once. J is TRBJ1-5 and V is TRBV7-9, with 8 nucleotides matching TRBD1. The clonotype comes from a person in their thirties with breast cancer. The sample was blood. The CDR3 DNA reads as TGTGCCAGCAGCCCAGGGGGCAGCAATCAGCCCCAGCATTTT. Translated: CASSPGGSNQPQHF.